This TCR beta chain appears in the sequencing data of a study of CD8+CD57+ T cells in acquired aplastic anemia. This clonotype occurred a few times. With 5 bases removed from V and 3 bases from J, the gap between germline ends came to 18 bases. CDR3 length: 15 amino acids. CDR1 and CDR2 from the germline V gene are SGHNT and YYREEE (reference sequence). Genomic DNA was employed as the template in profiling TCR beta VDJ and CDR3. TCRdb used MiXCR to reprocess the reads, holding one entry per CDR3 protein. The table records 250,000 to 300,000 distinct CDR3 sequences, around 60% of them present only once.

This chain connects TRBV5-4 to TRBJ2-7; a possible D gene is TRBD2 (5 bases). The sample consisted of sorted CD4+, CD8+, or CD8+CD57+ T cells (not recorded which) from PBMCs. The clonotype was recovered from a human donor with severe aplastic anemia or a healthy control (not recorded which). For the CDR3, the DNA is TGTGCCAGCAGTCAGAGCGGCGGTATAGTCTACGAGCAGTACTTC. Amino acid sequence: CASSQSGGIVYEQYF.